The rows below give T cell receptor beta chains drawn from one sample of a study of human T cells and chemical hapten exposure. From the RACE reads, TCRdb called clonotypes with MiXCR, one entry per CDR3 protein. The sample gives tens of thousands of distinct CDR3 sequences, 9.5% to 13% of which show up once; 5.2% is in the top ten. The material was whole blood, obtained in connection with sensitization to the hapten diphenylcyclopropenone (DPC). Receptor source: a woman aged 45-65 years with alopecia areata. Some clones in this sample may be carry-over from other donors' samples. CDR3s include the opening cysteine and the closing phenylalanine or tryptophan. A D gene is named only where the DNA matches it firmly. Clone size appears in some rows only: once, few, many, or a class for an expanded clone.

few	TRBD1	TRBV2	TRBJ1-2	CASSVFTGEGYTF	TGTGCCAGCAGCGTATTTACAGGGGAAGGCTACACCTTC
few	NA	TRBV5-1	TRBJ2-5	CASSLQGGGQETQYF	TGCGCCAGCAGCCTCCAAGGTGGAGGGCAAGAGACCCAGTACTTC
NA	NA	TRBV12-3/TRBV12-4	TRBJ1-5	CASSAQPYNNQPQHF	TGTGCCAGCAGTGCGCAGCCTTATAACAATCAGCCCCAGCATTTT
NA	NA	TRBV2	TRBJ1-1	CASTAWVNTEAFF	TGTGCCAGCACCGCCTGGGTGAACACTGAAGCTTTCTTT
few	NA	TRBV7-9	TRBJ1-1	CASSQDGGATEAFF	TGTGCCAGCAGCCAAGATGGGGGTGCCACTGAAGCTTTCTTT
NA	NA	TRBV7-9	TRBJ1-5	CASSLAHSNQPQHF	TGTGCCAGCAGCTTAGCCCACAGCAATCAGCCCCAGCATTTT
NA	TRBD1	TRBV3-1	TRBJ2-2	CASSQDTGANTGELFF	TGTGCCAGCAGCCAAGATACAGGGGCGAACACCGGGGAGCTGTTTTTT
few	NA	TRBV30	TRBJ1-1	CAWSATANTEAFF	TGTGCCTGGAGTGCGACAGCGAACACTGAAGCTTTCTTT
many	NA	TRBV29-1	TRBJ2-3	CSVVPSTDTQYF	TGCAGCGTTGTGCCTAGCACAGATACGCAGTATTTT
many	TRBD1	TRBV7-8	TRBJ1-2	CASSSTLPGQITYGYTF	TGTGCCAGCAGCTCAACGTTGCCGGGACAGATTACATATGGCTACACCTTC
NA	NA	TRBV7-9	TRBJ1-5	CASSLGPPGVGNQPQHF	TGTGCCAGCAGCTTAGGTCCTCCAGGGGTTGGCAATCAGCCCCAGCATTTT
many	NA	TRBV29-1	TRBJ1-4	CSVEETGARGLFF	TGCAGCGTTGAAGAAACCGGGGCCCGGGGCCTGTTTTTT
many	TRBD2	TRBV7-2	TRBJ2-5	CASSLVQGLAEETQYF	TGTGCCAGCAGCTTAGTTCAGGGACTAGCGGAAGAGACCCAGTACTTC
few	TRBD1	TRBV5-5	TRBJ1-4	CASSSRTGQDEKLFF	TGTGCCAGCAGCTCTAGGACAGGGCAAGACGAAAAACTGTTTTTT
NA	NA	TRBV28	TRBJ1-3	CASSPSRTSGNTIYF	TGTGCCAGCAGCCCCTCCCGGACCTCTGGAAACACCATATATTTT
many	NA	TRBV28	TRBJ2-4	CASSFGGLAKNIQYF	TGTGCCAGCAGTTTCGGGGGTCTGGCCAAAAACATTCAGTACTTC
many	NA	TRBV20-1	TRBJ1-1	CSASARGRGTEAFF	TGCAGTGCTAGCGCACGGGGAAGGGGTACTGAAGCTTTCTTT
NA	NA	TRBV5-1	TRBJ1-1	CASSLDRDTEAFF	TGCGCCAGCAGCTTGGACAGGGACACTGAAGCTTTCTTT
NA	NA	TRBV7-9	TRBJ2-7	CASSLTGRSYEQYF	TGTGCCAGCAGCTTAACGGGCAGGTCGTATGAGCAGTACTTC
many	NA	TRBV6-1	TRBJ1-5	CASSEYGELSNQPQHF	TGTGCCAGCAGTGAATATGGGGAGTTAAGCAATCAGCCCCAGCATTTT
NA	NA	TRBV28	TRBJ2-3	CASITPRAVTSTDTQYF	TGTGCCAGCATTACCCCCCGGGCGGTCACTAGCACAGATACGCAGTATTTT
NA	TRBD2	TRBV4-2	TRBJ2-4	CASSQDGLGGGAKNIQYF	TGTGCCAGCAGCCAAGACGGCCTGGGCGGGGGGGCCAAAAACATTCAGTACTTC
many	NA	TRBV30	TRBJ2-5	CACTGTGHQETQYF	TGTGCCTGTACCGGGACCGGGCACCAAGAGACCCAGTACTTC
few	TRBD2	TRBV5-1	TRBJ2-3	CASSLEGLAGGLGDTQYF	TGCGCCAGCAGCCTCGAGGGACTAGCGGGAGGTTTGGGAGATACGCAGTATTTT
many	TRBD1	TRBV7-9	TRBJ1-1	CASSLGQGASGTEAFF	TGTGCCAGCAGCTTAGGACAGGGGGCATCGGGCACTGAAGCTTTCTTT
NA	NA	TRBV19	TRBJ2-5	CASSTTDSLEGTQYF	TGTGCCAGTAGTACCACGGACAGCTTGGAGGGGACCCAGTACTTC
many	NA	TRBV7-9	TRBJ1-6	CASSLGGSYNSPLHF	TGTGCCAGCAGCTTAGGAGGGTCCTATAATTCACCCCTCCACTTT
NA	TRBD2	TRBV5-1	TRBJ2-7	CASRLLAGVDTEQYF	TGCGCCAGCAGATTACTCGCGGGGGTGGATACCGAGCAGTACTTC
NA	TRBD2	TRBV27	TRBJ2-1	CASSQLAGGDDEQFF	TGTGCCAGCAGTCAACTAGCGGGAGGGGACGATGAGCAGTTCTTC
NA	NA	TRBV7-9	TRBJ1-6	CASSLDGRQNSPLHF	TGTGCCAGCAGCTTAGACGGGCGTCAGAATTCACCCCTCCACTTT
many	NA	TRBV18	TRBJ1-5	CASSPNRDGNQPQHF	TGTGCCAGCTCACCAAACAGGGATGGCAATCAGCCCCAGCATTTT
few	NA	TRBV18	TRBJ1-6	CASSPWDKGPNSPLHF	TGTGCCAGCTCACCATGGGACAAGGGCCCCAATTCACCCCTCCACTTT
many	NA	TRBV19	TRBJ2-2	CASSIWILRSRVNTGELFF	TGTGCCAGTAGTATCTGGATTCTGAGGAGTAGGGTCAACACCGGGGAGCTGTTTTTT
many	NA	TRBV7-6	TRBJ2-3	CASSESTDTQYF	TGTGCCAGCAGCGAGAGCACAGATACGCAGTATTTT
NA	NA	TRBV5-6	TRBJ1-2	CASSPESNYGYTF	TGTGCCAGCAGCCCCGAATCTAACTATGGCTACACCTTC
many	NA	TRBV5-5	TRBJ2-6	CASRDWGSSGANVLTF	TGTGCCAGCAGGGATTGGGGGAGCTCTGGGGCCAACGTCCTGACTTTC
NA	TRBD1	TRBV7-2	TRBJ1-5	CASSPDRGGQPQHF	TGTGCCAGCAGCCCCGACAGGGGCGGTCAGCCCCAGCATTTT
many	NA	TRBV20-1	TRBJ1-6	CSAIRRDSRNSPLHF	TGCAGTGCCATACGAAGGGACTCGCGTAATTCACCCCTCCACTTT
NA	NA	TRBV7-9	TRBJ1-3	CASSLANSGNTIYF	TGTGCCAGCAGCTTAGCGAACTCTGGAAACACCATATATTTT
many	NA	TRBV12-3/TRBV12-4	TRBJ2-3	CASSLGRVRDTQYF	TGTGCCAGCAGTTTAGGAAGGGTTAGAGATACGCAGTATTTT
NA	TRBD1	TRBV27	TRBJ1-5	CASRSGQGTHQPQHF	TGTGCCAGCAGGTCAGGACAGGGGACGCATCAGCCCCAGCATTTT
many	NA	TRBV5-1	TRBJ1-1	CASSPYFGGSDTEAFF	TGCGCCAGCAGCCCATATTTTGGTGGATCGGACACTGAAGCTTTCTTT
many	NA	TRBV21-1	TRBJ2-7	CASSKGWDSPVLKEQYF	TGTGCCAGCAGCAAGGGCTGGGACAGCCCAGTGTTGAAGGAGCAGTACTTC
NA	NA	TRBV7-3	TRBJ1-2	CASSLPGHLGYTF	TGTGCCAGCAGCCTCCCCGGACACCTTGGCTACACCTTC
NA	NA	TRBV7-2	TRBJ2-3	CASSSPSLNTQYF	TGTGCCAGCAGCTCACCAAGTTTGAATACGCAGTATTTT
medium-sized	NA	TRBV29-1	TRBJ2-5	CSVSLRRRETQYF	TGCAGCGTTTCGCTTAGGAGGCGGGAGACCCAGTACTTC